This TCR beta chain was recorded in a study of early T cells in non-severe SARS-CoV-2 infection. CDR1 is SNHLY and CDR2 is FYNNEI in the germline V gene. The CDR3 is 13 residues long. Trimming removed 5 bases at V and 3 bases at J, with 10 bases between. There are a few counts of this clonotype. Each CDR3 protein gets one entry after TCRdb re-called the 5' RACE reads with MiXCR. The table shows 99,000 or so distinct CDR3 sequences, with 16% occurring only once. The chain links TRBV2 to TRBJ1-1; D remains ambiguous. The sequence came from an adult who was a healthcare worker with PCR-confirmed SARS-CoV-2 infection or an uninfected control (not recorded which). Sequencing was carried out using whole blood. The CDR3 DNA sequence: TGTGCCAGCAGTTTCGTCCGGGACACTGAAGCTTTCTTT. Translated: CASSFVRDTEAFF.